This record covers a single T cell receptor beta chain. What it recognizes is unknown. This record belongs to a study of PD-L1 blockade in urothelial cancer. In the study overall: Blood analysis was done at 3 weeks (second dose) and 6 weeks after treatment began. Reported median T cell count for blood samples was some 140,000.

The time point was: peripheral blood 6 weeks after treatment start. Study-wide findings and caveats: Lower than median blood TCR clonality before treatment predicted better survival.

Germline V gene lookup returns CDR1 MGHDK and CDR2 SYGVNS. This CDR3 spans 15 amino acids. V was clipped by 1 base and J by 7 bases, with 16 bases between them. A spike-in of synthetic TCR analog templates was added to each PCR. Clones were sequenced by immunoSEQ multiplex PCR, and TCRdb holds only the in-frame ones, with some missing. The repertoire holds about 51,000 clones, with around nine tenths as singletons. The genes are TRBV25-1 and TRBJ1-2; D might be TRBD1 (5 bases). The receptor's source is a man aged 60-69 years with urothelial cancer. The sample was PBMCs, taken around atezolizumab (anti-PD-L1) treatment. The CDR3, as DNA: TGTGCCAGCAGTGAATTAAGGGGAAGCGATCGTGGCTACACCTTC. It translates to CASSELRGSDRGYTF.